This T cell receptor beta chain came from a study of blood T cell repertoires in COVID-19. Sequencing used immunoSEQ multiplex PCR; TCRdb keeps in-frame clones, though not all of them. The sample shows around 130,000 clones, around nine tenths of them seen only once. This CDR3 spans 15 amino acids. Per germline, CDR1 LNHDA and CDR2 SQIVND (reference sequence). V lost 6 bases, J lost 7 bases, and 18 bases lay in between. V gene TRBV19 combines with J gene TRBJ1-4; D remains unclear. This receptor was identified in a man in his sixties with active or convalescent COVID-19. The sample comprised peripheral blood. CDR3 in amino acids: CASRIGRRGSEKLFF. The DNA of the CDR3 is TGTGCCAGTAGGATCGGACGGCGGGGAAGTGAAAAACTGTTTTTT.